The following is a T cell receptor beta chain sequence with its context. Its antigen target is currently unknown. No much larger clonotype is one base removed from it; base qualities were not supplied. The trial excluded patients who had a history of autoimmune disease or who were on systemic immunosuppression. Peripheral blood for TCR sequencing was collected from all dose cohorts at baseline, on cycle 4 day 1, and on cycle 7 day 1. Samples came from an open-label, multicenter, first-in-human phase I dose-escalation trial of ivuxolimab. The trial enrolled adults with locally advanced or metastatic head and neck squamous cell, hepatocellular, melanoma or renal cell carcinoma. Before TCR sequencing, CD4+ T cells and CD8+ T cells from peripheral blood were sorted into separate populations. The data belong to a study of OX40 agonist ivuxolimab in advanced cancers. Regarding the study in general: Ivuxolimab was an agonistic, fully human IgG2 monoclonal antibody directed against OX40 (CD134), a costimulatory receptor. The point of sequencing TCRbeta in the periphery was to test whether ivuxolimab changed TCR sequence diversity and drove clonal T-cell expansion. Partial responses occurred in three dose-escalation patients: two with cutaneous melanoma and one with hepatocellular carcinoma. The paper describes the monotherapy dose-escalation part (N of about 47 patients) of the phase I trial of ivuxolimab. Intravenous ivuxolimab was administered to patients every 2 weeks at six dose levels: 0.01, 0.1, 0.3, 1.5, 3 and 10 mg/kg. Patients were allowed to have had prior anti-PD-1, anti-PD-L1 or anti-CTLA-4 therapy, and 40% of the dose-escalation patients had previously received checkpoint inhibitors. A male proportion of under 85% and a mean age of approximately 58 years, ranging from 23 to 79, were recorded for the dose-escalation cohort. Of the roughly 54 dose-escalation patients, hepatocellular carcinoma was present in around 19, melanoma in approximately 15, renal cell carcinoma in 9 and head and neck cancer in 9. Results the study describes overall, beyond this receptor: In the 0.1-3.0 mg/kg groups, partial responders were among the patients with the lowest normalized peripheral clonal expansion, particularly in CD8+ T cells. Low levels of normalized T-cell clonal expansion were also seen in some patients who did not respond. Antigen specificity was not determined for the clonally expanded peripheral T cells. At doses of 0.1 to 3.0 mg/kg, clonal expansion of both CD4+ and CD8+ T cells in blood was seen between baseline and week 6. After ivuxolimab, CD8+ T cells had more expanded clones than CD4+ T cells on average.

Reading the germline V gene gives CDR1 MNHNS and CDR2 SASEGT. V is cut by 6 bases and J by 14 bases, and the space between the germline ends is 22 bases. There are 14 amino acids in the CDR3, from cysteine to phenylalanine inclusive. CDR3 DNA is the only sequence kept; it has 42 bases, read in frame from the first base. For sequencing of the TCRbeta CDR3 region, genomic DNA was extracted from the sorted cells. The immunoSEQ Assay was used to sequence the TCRbeta CDR3 regions. The clones in this table, taken by TCRdb from immuneACCESS, are in-frame only. Not every clone is retained; where verified, under half of the shortfall comes from an unresolved V gene, and the cause of the rest is unknown. For this sample there are about 77,000 clones; around 86% appear just once. The ten largest make up about 5.9% of the sample.

The TCR originated in an adult with an advanced solid tumor such as melanoma, head and neck, liver or kidney cancer. The sequencing used CD4+ or CD8+ T cells sorted from blood, collected in a trial of the OX40 agonist ivuxolimab. The chain links TRBV6-1 with TRBJ2-2; confidence is insufficient to name the D gene. The sequenced DNA: TGTGCCAGCAGCCCCAAGGGATCGGCAGTGGAACTGTTTTTT. Its protein reads: CASSPKGSAVELFF.